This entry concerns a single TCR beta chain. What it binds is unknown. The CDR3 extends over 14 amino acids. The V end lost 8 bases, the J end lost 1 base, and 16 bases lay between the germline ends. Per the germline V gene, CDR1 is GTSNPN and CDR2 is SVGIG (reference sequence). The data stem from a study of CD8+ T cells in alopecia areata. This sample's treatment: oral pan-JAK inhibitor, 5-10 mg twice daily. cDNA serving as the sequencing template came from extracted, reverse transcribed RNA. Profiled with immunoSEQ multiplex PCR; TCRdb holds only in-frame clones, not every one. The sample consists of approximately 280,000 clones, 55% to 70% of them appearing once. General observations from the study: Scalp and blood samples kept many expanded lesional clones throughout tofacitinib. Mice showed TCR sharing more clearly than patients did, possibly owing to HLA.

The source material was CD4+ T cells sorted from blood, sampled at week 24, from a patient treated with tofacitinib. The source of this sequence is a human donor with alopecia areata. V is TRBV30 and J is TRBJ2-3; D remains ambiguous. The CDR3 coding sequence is TGTGCCGCTTCGACGGCGGCCGGCACAGATACGCAGTATTTT. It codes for CAASTAAGTDTQYF.